What follows are 17 T cell receptor beta chains derived from one specimen sequenced in a study of blood T cell repertoires in COVID-19. This table comes from immunoSEQ multiplex PCR, and its TCRdb copy is limited to in-frame clones, with some not included. The sample shows about 230,000 clones, more than 75% of them seen only once. The sample comprised peripheral blood. These receptors were collected from a man in his forties or fifties with COVID-19, enrolled during active disease.

This chain uses TRBV24-1 with TRBJ2-2; D is possibly TRBD2 (6 bases). Germline assignment: CDR1 KGHDR and CDR2 SFDVKD. The CDR3 is 12 amino acids. V lost 6 bases and J lost 5, with 6 bases in between. CDR3 residues: CATSRGTGELFF. The CDR3 DNA reads TGTGCCACCAGTCGGGGGACCGGGGAGCTGTTTTTT.

The chain links TRBV3-1 (or the pseudogene TRBV3-2) to TRBJ2-1, with TRBD2 identical over 11 bases. The CDR3 has 16 residues. V gave up 2 bases and J gave up 10 bases; unmatched junction bases: 10. The germline CDR1 and CDR2 sequences are LGHDT and YNNKEL (reference sequence). The CDR3 protein is CASSQYGLAGGLEQFF. The DNA for the CDR3 is TGTGCCAGCAGCCAATACGGCCTAGCGGGAGGTCTCGAGCAGTTCTTC.

The chain combines TRBV18 with TRBJ2-7, with 10 bases lining up with TRBD1. CDR3 length: 15 amino acids. The V and J ends lost 6 bases and 4 bases, in that order; junction bases with no gene match: 9. The germline V gene has CDR1 KGHSH and CDR2 LQKENI. The CDR3 nucleotides read TGTGCCAGCTCTCGATGGACAGGGGGAAGTTACGAGCAGTACTTC. This sequence encodes CASSRWTGGSYEQYF.

This sequence joins TRBV5-1 and TRBJ1-2, with D unresolved. Between the trimmed V and J ends, which lost 5 bases and 1 base, there was a span of 15 bases. Germline-derived CDR1 and CDR2 are SGHRS and YFSETQ. The CDR3 is 15 residues long. The CDR3 DNA reads as TGCGCCAGCAGTTCCGCAGGCTCGGATAACTATGGCTACACCTTC. Translating it yields CASSSAGSDNYGYTF.

The V and J genes are TRBV27 and TRBJ2-7; the match to TRBD1 covers 7 bases. The CDR3 sequence is 16 residues long. Germline trimming cut 6 bases from V and 1 base from J; bases unmatched to any gene: 12. Germline V gene lookup returns CDR1 MNHEY and CDR2 SMNVEV (reference sequence). CDR3 in DNA: TGTGCCAGCAGACGTGGGGCCGGGACAGATTCCTACGAGCAGTACTTC. It is translated as CASRRGAGTDSYEQYF.

The chain carries TRBV5-1 and TRBJ2-1; 11 bases are shared with TRBD2. Germline CDR1 and CDR2: SGHRS and YFSETQ. Losses at the gene ends were 7 bases for V and 8 bases for J; bases not matched to a gene: 8. This CDR3 region has 14 residues. CDR3 DNA sequence: TGCGCCAGCGGATTAGCGGGAGGGCCCTATGAGCAGTTCTTC. It yields the protein CASGLAGGPYEQFF. The variable domain in full, with the rest retrieved from reference TRBV5-1 and TRBJ2-1, is KAGVTQTPRYLIKTRGQQVTLSCSPISGHRSVSWYQQTPGQGLQFLFEYFSETQRNKGNFPGRFSGRQFSNSRSEMNVSTLELGDSALYLCASGLAGGPYEQFFGPGTRLTVL.

The chain couples TRBV6-6 to TRBJ2-7; D remains unclear. V lost 2 bases, J lost 1 base, and 6 bases lay in between. In germline, CDR1 is MNHNY, CDR2 SVGAGI (reference sequence). There are 13 residues in the CDR3. CDR3 DNA: TGTGCCAGCAGTTACCCGCAGTCCTACGAGCAGTACTTC. Its protein product is CASSYPQSYEQYF.

The chain carries TRBV19 and TRBJ1-5; 7 nucleotides line up with TRBD1. CDR1 is LNHDA, CDR2 SQIVND, per germline (reference sequence). CDR3 size: 15 residues. After removal of 5 bases from V and 6 bases from J, the junction contained 10 bases not matched to a gene. CDR3 nucleotide sequence: TGTGCCAGTAGTCCTCCCTCGACAGGGTCTCAGCCCCAGCATTTT. The encoded protein is CASSPPSTGSQPQHF. Using reference TRBV19 and TRBJ1-5 for the parts outside the CDR3, the full variable domain is DGGITQSPKYLFRKEGQNVTLSCEQNLNHDAMYWYRQDPGQGLRLIYYSQIVNDFQKGDIAEGYSVSREKKESFPLTVTSAQKNPTAFYLCASSPPSTGSQPQHFGDGTRLSIL.

This clone was seen a handful of times. This chain links TRBV24-1 with TRBJ1-2; D ambiguous. The V end lost 4 bases, the J end lost 2 bases, and 7 bases lay between the germline ends. Germline V lookup: CDR1 KGHDR, CDR2 SFDVKD. CDR3 length equals 13 residues. The CDR3 sequence: CATSEGRNYGYTF. In nucleotides, the CDR3 is TGTGCCACCAGTGAGGGCAGGAACTATGGCTACACCTTC.

This chain links TRBV9 with TRBJ1-6; D perhaps matches TRBD1 (5 bases). The CDR3 loop spans 15 amino acids. V was pared by 0 bases and J by 10 bases, with 14 bases between. Looked up from germline, CDR1 is SGDLS and CDR2 is YYNGEE. In nucleotides, the CDR3 is TGTGCCAGCAGCGTAGGTTTGGGGCAGGGATCACCCCTCCACTTT. The encoded protein is CASSVGLGQGSPLHF. The whole variable domain, remainder taken from reference TRBV9 and TRBJ1-6, is DSGVTQTPKHLITATGQRVTLRCSPRSGDLSVYWYQQSLDQGLQFLIQYYNGEERAKGNILERFSAQQFPDLHSELNLSSLELGDSALYFCASSVGLGQGSPLHFGNGTRLTVT.

V is TRBV5-1 and J is TRBJ2-3; weak D call: TRBD2 (5 bases). Germline CDR1 SGHRS, CDR2 YFSETQ. CDR3 length: 13 residues. V dropped 5 bases and J dropped 4 bases, with 11 bases sitting between them. CDR3 sequence (DNA): TGCGCCAGCAGTAGAGGGAGCGCAGATACGCAGTATTTT. It is translated as CASSRGSADTQYF.

This chain connects TRBV19 to TRBJ1-2; no firm D call. Germline lookup yields CDR1 LNHDA and CDR2 SQIVND (reference sequence). V was shortened by 8 bases and J by 8 bases, with 9 bases between the two germline ends. The CDR3 length is 10 residues. The CDR3 DNA is TGTGCCAGTGGAAGGGAGGGCTACACCTTC. Protein sequence: CASGREGYTF.

Turning to this clone: Germline is not matched at one junction end, which may reflect a read error. V is TRBV7-7 and J is TRBJ2-1; D perhaps matches TRBD2 (5 bases). In germline, CDR1 is SSHAT, CDR2 FNYEAQ (reference sequence). CDR3 length: 13 amino acids. For the CDR3, the DNA is TGTGCTAGCAGTCCGAGCGGAATCGGTGAGCAGTTCTTC. It codes for CASSPSGIGEQFF.

The V and J genes are TRBV9 and TRBJ2-2, with D tentatively TRBD2 (6 bases). This CDR3 is 15 amino acids long. Germline assignment: CDR1 SGDLS and CDR2 YYNGEE. V was shortened by 1 base and J by 6 bases, with 13 bases between the two germline ends. Here the CDR3 DNA reads TGTGCCAGCAGCGTAAGGAGGGATCACTCCGGGGAGCTGTTTTTT. Amino acids: CASSVRRDHSGELFF.

V is TRBV5-4 and J is TRBJ2-3; 11 positions agree with TRBD1. Germline CDR1 reads SGHNT; CDR2 reads YYREEE (reference sequence). V shed 4 bases and J 5 bases; nucleotides not matched to a gene: 9. The CDR3 consists of 16 residues. CDR3 DNA: TGTGCCAGCAGCAAACCGGGACAGGGGGTAGGAGATACGCAGTATTTT. Protein sequence: CASSKPGQGVGDTQYF.

The chain joins TRBV9 to TRBJ1-1; TRBD1 matches 7 bases. The CDR3 length is 19 residues. Germline CDR1 SGDLS, CDR2 YYNGEE. V shed 2 bases, J shed 6 bases, and the junction held 22 bases outside the gene matches. The CDR3 reads CASSVWAGSKGAGSAEAFF. CDR3 coding DNA: TGTGCCAGCAGCGTCTGGGCAGGATCGAAGGGGGCAGGGTCGGCTGAAGCTTTCTTT.

The gene calls are TRBV6-5 and TRBJ2-7, with D perhaps TRBD2 (5 bases). This CDR3 comprises 12 residues. Germline V lookup: CDR1 MNHEY, CDR2 SVGAGI. The V and J ends lost 8 bases and 2 bases respectively, with 10 bases between them. CDR3 residues: CASLAAPYEQYF. In DNA, the CDR3 is TGTGCCAGCCTAGCCGCTCCCTACGAGCAGTACTTC.